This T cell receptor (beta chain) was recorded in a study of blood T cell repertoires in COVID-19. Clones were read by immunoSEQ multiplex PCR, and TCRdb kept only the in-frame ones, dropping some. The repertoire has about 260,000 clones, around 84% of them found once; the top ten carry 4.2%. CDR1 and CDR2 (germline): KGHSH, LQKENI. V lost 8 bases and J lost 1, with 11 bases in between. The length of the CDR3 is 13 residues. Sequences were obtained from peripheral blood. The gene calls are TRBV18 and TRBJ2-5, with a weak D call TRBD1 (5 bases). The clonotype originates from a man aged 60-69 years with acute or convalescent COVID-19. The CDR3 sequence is CASTRRAQETQYF. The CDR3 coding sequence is TGTGCCAGCACCCGCAGGGCCCAAGAGACCCAGTACTTC.